This TCR beta chain was recovered during a study of T cells in Graves' hyperthyroidism and ophthalmopathy. Across the whole study: Peripheral blood was acquired at first diagnosis, ahead of any therapy whatsoever. General observations from the study: Also found in blood were most expanded thyroid clonotypes above 0.001.

At least ten counts were recorded for this clonotype. Antigen unknown. Enrolled ophthalmopathy patients presented with a Clinical Activity Score of at least 3, a NOSPECS grade of at least 4, and disease duration under 3 months. Uncontrolled infections, other autoimmune diseases, pregnancy or lactation led to exclusion of patients. The CDR3 extends over 15 amino acids. V lost 3 bases and J lost 2; bases outside the gene matches: 8. Looked up from germline, CDR1 is DFQATT and CDR2 is SNEGSKA (reference sequence). RNA transcripts were the template for amplifying TCR beta CDR3 regions. Primed by the HTBI set, a first-round RT-PCR was run on the TCR CDR3. TCRdb independently ran MiXCR on the multiplex PCR reads; one entry per CDR3 protein. Found here are more than 450,000 distinct CDR3 sequences, around 20% of them singletons; the top ten hold roughly 47%.

The genes are TRBV20-1 and TRBJ2-3; 7 positions match TRBD1. The clonotype originates from a man aged 35-49 years with Graves' ophthalmopathy. The sequencing sample was made of blood. Written as DNA, the CDR3 is TGCAGTGCTAGCCTGCCGGGACAGCACACAGATACGCAGTATTTT. Translation gives CSASLPGQHTDTQYF.